The 32 T cell receptor beta chains reported below all come from one sample, sequenced in a study of blood T cells in healthy people across ages. Next came a second PCR, run for roughly 6 to 11 cycles, which used a sample-barcoded 5' primer along with a J-beta primer mix. TCRdb ran MiXCR on the 5' RACE reads and lists one entry per CDR3 protein. Of about 720,000 distinct CDR3 sequences in the sample, 22% were seen once. The sample was blood. These receptors were obtained from a man aged 70-80 years in good health.

This clonotype appeared a few times. The genes are TRBV29-1 and TRBJ1-2; unclear D gene. Trimming stripped 3 bases from V and 2 bases from J, with 7 bases between. The CDR3 has 12 amino acids. Germline loops: CDR1 SQVTM, CDR2 ANQGSEA. This chain's CDR3 is CSVDMQNYGYTF. The CDR3 bases are TGCAGCGTTGATATGCAGAACTATGGCTACACCTTC.

The V gene is TRBV2, the J gene TRBJ1-4; D not certain. The V gene lost 1 base and the J gene lost 8 bases, with 11 bases spanning the gap. Germline V lookup: CDR1 SNHLY, CDR2 FYNNEI. The CDR3 spans 14 residues. As DNA, the CDR3 is TGTGCCAGCAGTGAAGGGGGTCTTAGCGAAAAACTGTTTTTT. Protein sequence: CASSEGGLSEKLFF.

This chain links TRBV4-1 with TRBJ2-1, with 11 bases matching TRBD2. The CDR3 is 16 residues long. Germline-derived CDR1 and CDR2 are MGHRA and YSYEKL. J was trimmed by 5 bases and V by 2 bases; bases with no gene match: 5. The CDR3 nucleotides read TGCGCCAGCAGCCAAACGACTAGCGGGATTAACAATGAGCAGTTCTTC. The encoded protein is CASSQTTSGINNEQFF.

The chain employs TRBV5-1 and TRBJ2-2, with D hard to call. V dropped 7 bases and J dropped 5 bases, with 18 bases sitting between them. Germline V CDR1 and CDR2: SGHRS, YFSETQ. This CDR3 spans 15 amino acids. The CDR3 sequence: CASVSGILLTGELFF. The CDR3 nucleotides read TGCGCCAGCGTTTCCGGCATTCTCTTGACCGGGGAGCTGTTTTTT. The variable domain in full, completed from reference TRBV5-1 and TRBJ2-2, reads KAGVTQTPRYLIKTRGQQVTLSCSPISGHRSVSWYQQTPGQGLQFLFEYFSETQRNKGNFPGRFSGRQFSNSRSEMNVSTLELGDSALYLCASVSGILLTGELFFGEGSRLTVL.

This clonotype was counted only a few times. The chain carries TRBV7-9 and TRBJ1-2, with 7 bases lining up with TRBD1. J gave up 0 bases and V 7 bases, and 14 bases lay outside the gene matches. Germline values: CDR1 SEHNR, CDR2 FQNEAQ (reference sequence). CDR3 length equals 17 residues. The CDR3, as DNA: TGTGCCAGCACCTCCTGGGCCGGGACAGAGTCTAACTATGGCTACACCTTC. Its protein product is CASTSWAGTESNYGYTF.

This clonotype was seen ten or more times. The CDR3 region is CASSFRRQETQYF. The DNA of the CDR3 is TGTGCCAGCAGTTTCCGGCGCCAAGAGACCCAGTACTTC. The rearrangement links TRBV12-3 or TRBV12-4 to TRBJ2-5; no clear D gene. The CDR3 runs to 13 residues. V was shortened by 3 bases and J by 1 base, with 6 bases between the two germline ends.

Points on this clonotype: A much larger clone lies one base from this, so it may be a read error. The rearrangement uses TRBV29-1 and TRBJ2-1, with D uncertain. The CDR3 loop spans 11 amino acids. Trimming took off 2 bases at V and 7 bases at J, with 6 bases between the two ends. Germline lookup yields CDR1 SQVTM and CDR2 ANQGSEA. CDR3 loop: CSVEKGNEQFF. CDR3 DNA: TGCAGCGTTGAAAAGGGAAATGAGCAGTTCTTC.

The chain is built from TRBV12-3 or TRBV12-4 and TRBJ1-2, with 7 bases identical to TRBD1. V trimming: 7 bases; J trimming: 4 bases; junction bases outside the gene matches: 12. The CDR3 extends over 15 amino acids. The CDR3 DNA follows: TGTGCCAGCACCCTTCTCGCCGGGACAGCCTATGGCTACACCTTC. This encodes CASTLLAGTAYGYTF.

This chain connects TRBV18 to TRBJ2-2; D may be TRBD2 (6 bases). The germline CDR1 and CDR2 sequences are KGHSH and LQKENI. The CDR3 has 16 residues. Trimming left V 5 bases short and J 5 bases short, with 18 bases between. The CDR3 loop is CASSTSGGGPTGELFF. The CDR3 DNA reads TGTGCCAGCTCAACCAGTGGGGGAGGACCGACCGGGGAGCTGTTTTTT.

In its sample, this clonotype was seen a few times. The chain is built from TRBV7-8 and TRBJ2-5, with a tentative D call TRBD1 (6 bases). Germline V gene sequence: CDR1 SGHVS, CDR2 FQNEAQ. The CDR3 loop spans 15 amino acids. Trimming stripped 1 base from V and 3 bases from J, with 12 bases between. CDR3 region: CASSLGGPGEETQYF. The CDR3 DNA reads TGTGCCAGCAGCTTAGGGGGGCCAGGGGAAGAGACCCAGTACTTC.

V usage is TRBV4-1 and J usage is TRBJ2-1, with TRBD1 matching 8 bases. This CDR3 is 16 amino acids long. Germline loops: CDR1 MGHRA, CDR2 YSYEKL. V shed 0 bases, J shed 16 bases, and the junction held 17 bases outside the gene matches. The chain's CDR3 is CASSQEIVGTGRRRFF. In DNA, the CDR3 is TGCGCCAGCAGCCAAGAGATTGTTGGGACAGGAAGACGTAGATTCTTC.

On this clonotype itself: Germline is not matched at one junction end, which may reflect a read error. The gene calls are TRBV12-3 or TRBV12-4 and TRBJ1-2; TRBD1 aligns across 7 bases. This CDR3 is 15 amino acids long. In nucleotides, the CDR3 is TGTGCCAGCAGTCCTCGGACAGGAATTGGATATGGTTACACCTTC. Its protein is CASSPRTGIGYGYTF.

Concerning this clonotype itself: In this CDR3 the conserved last residue, phenylalanine or tryptophan, is missing, so a read error is likely. This chain joins TRBV5-1 and TRBJ2-5; D not resolved. The V gene's germline CDR1 is SGHRS and CDR2 YFSETQ. This CDR3 is 16 amino acids long. CDR3 in amino acids: CTSSPLTGRIEETQYL. Written as DNA, the CDR3 is TGCACCAGCAGCCCCCTGACCGGCAGGATCGAAGAGACCCAGTACTTG.

This clonotype has more than one count but fewer than ten. The chain links TRBV24-1 to TRBJ2-5; D gene ambiguous. The CDR3 covers 14 residues. The V end was cut by 3 bases, the J end by 5 bases, with 12 bases between. Germline V lookup: CDR1 KGHDR, CDR2 SFDVKD. The CDR3 here is CATSDTASGETQYF. DNA for the CDR3: TGTGCCACCAGTGATACAGCCTCCGGGGAGACCCAGTACTTC.

This clonotype turned up a few times. This chain uses TRBV5-4 with TRBJ2-7, with D maybe TRBD2 (5 bases). The CDR3 extends over 16 amino acids. Germline V lookup: CDR1 SGHNT, CDR2 YYREEE (reference sequence). CDR3 in DNA: TGTGCCAGCAGCTTGGCAGCGGCCTCATCCTCCGACGAGCAGTACGTC. This sequence encodes CASSLAAASSSDEQYV.

The sample holds many counts of this clonotype. The junction does not match germline at one end; this may be a read error. This chain uses TRBV12-3 or TRBV12-4 with TRBJ2-2; the D gene could be TRBD1 or TRBD2 (6 bases each). CDR3 length: 13 residues. The CDR3 sequence is CASSLRGAGELFF. The CDR3 coding sequence is TGTGCCAGTAGTTTAAGGGGGGCCGGGGAGCTGTTTTTT.

This clonotype was found once. The rearrangement uses TRBV29-1 and TRBJ2-1, with 11 bases identical to TRBD2. Trimming took 7 bases from V and 3 from J; bases not matched to a gene: 8. CDR1 is SQVTM and CDR2 is ANQGSEA in the germline V gene. The CDR3 spans 15 residues. CDR3 loop: CSAEGTSGYYNEQFF. CDR3 bases: TGCAGCGCTGAGGGGACTAGCGGCTACTACAATGAGCAGTTCTTC.

This clonotype has more than one count but fewer than ten. The chain recombines TRBV18 with TRBJ2-3; 9 bases line up with TRBD2. Trimming cost V 0 bases and J 8 bases; bases outside gene matches: 6. The CDR3 runs to 15 residues. Germline CDR1 reads KGHSH; CDR2 reads LQKENI. The CDR3, as DNA: TGTGCCAGCTCACCACCGATAGCGGGAGACCGTACGCAGTATTTT. This sequence encodes CASSPPIAGDRTQYF. Based on the CDR3 plus reference TRBV18 and TRBJ2-3, the full variable domain is NAGVMQNPRHLVRRRGQEARLRCSPMKGHSHVYWYRQLPEEGLKFMVYLQKENIIDESGMPKERFSAEFPKEGPSILRIQQVVRGDSAAYFCASSPPIAGDRTQYFGPGTRLTVL.

This chain connects TRBV5-1 to TRBJ2-7; 8 bases line up with TRBD1. CDR3 length: 16 amino acids. Germline V gene sequence: CDR1 SGHRS, CDR2 YFSETQ. V lost 4 bases, J lost 0 bases, and 9 bases stayed unmatched. The CDR3 DNA reads as TGCGCCAGCAGCCTTCCCGGACAGGGTAGCTCCTACGAGCAGTACGTC. It specifies CASSLPGQGSSYEQYV.

This clonotype was counted many times. The chain carries TRBV5-1 and TRBJ2-7; D gene uncertain. Deletions cut 3 bases from V and 4 bases from J, with 14 bases between. CDR3 size: 14 residues. Germline loops: CDR1 SGHRS, CDR2 YFSETQ. CDR3 loop: CASSSIRGGYEQYF. For the CDR3, the DNA is TGCGCCAGCAGCTCAATCCGCGGTGGGTACGAGCAGTACTTC.

The V gene is TRBV24-1, the J gene TRBJ2-5, with 11 bases identical to TRBD2. The J call may not be correct, given that the DNA end is closer to TRBJ2-1. CDR3 length: 15 amino acids. CDR1 is KGHDR and CDR2 is SFDVKD in the germline V gene. The DNA of the CDR3 is TGTGCCACTAAGGATACTAGCGGGAGCGCGGTTGAGCAGTTCTTC. It is translated as CATKDTSGSAVEQFF.

The CDR3 nucleotides are TGTGCCAGCAGTTACTACATGAATTCACCCCTCCACTTT. Protein sequence: CASSYYMNSPLHF. The chain joins TRBV6-6 to TRBJ1-6; no clear D gene. The V gene's germline CDR1 is MNHNY and CDR2 SVGAGI (reference sequence). This CDR3 comprises 13 residues. The ends were cut back, 1 base at V and 7 bases at J, with 5 bases in the middle.

J is TRBJ2-2 and V is TRBV7-8; D ambiguous. The ends were cut back, 1 base at V and 2 bases at J, with 14 bases in the middle. This CDR3 region has 17 residues. Germline CDR1 reads SGHVS; CDR2 reads FQNEAQ. This CDR3 is CASSLELVTLNTGELFF. In nucleotides, the CDR3 is TGTGCCAGCAGCTTAGAATTGGTGACACTCAACACCGGGGAGCTGTTTTTT.

This clonotype was detected a few times. The V and J genes are TRBV15 and TRBJ2-4, with TRBD1 matching 9 bases. This CDR3 is built from 15 residues. CDR1 and CDR2 (germline): LNHNV, YYDKDF (reference sequence). V dropped 1 base and J dropped 7; count of bases not matched to a gene: 5. The CDR3 DNA is TGTGCCACCAGCAGAGGGACAGGGGTAGGGAACATTCAGTACTTC. Protein product: CATSRGTGVGNIQYF.

This clonotype was seen at least ten times. The V call is TRBV12-3 or TRBV12-4, the J call TRBJ2-5; D not certain. V lost 1 base to trimming and J lost 5 bases, with 5 bases between them. The CDR3 runs to 12 residues. The CDR3 DNA is TGTGCCAGCAGTTTAGTTCGGGAGACCCAGTACTTC. Translating it yields CASSLVRETQYF.

V and J are TRBV6-5 and TRBJ1-2; D remains ambiguous. Germline CDR1 is MNHEY and CDR2 is SVGAGI. V lost 7 bases and J 2 bases, leaving 11 bases between the germline ends. The CDR3 consists of 13 residues. CDR3 loop: CASMGMVNYGYTF. CDR3 coding DNA: TGTGCCAGCATGGGGATGGTGAACTATGGCTACACCTTC.

The chain has TRBV5-1 and TRBJ2-3; TRBD2 agrees at 7 bases. This CDR3 comprises 14 residues. Germline-derived CDR1 and CDR2 are SGHRS and YFSETQ. The junction had 5 bases not matched to a gene; V was cut back by 4 bases and J by 3 bases. For the CDR3, the DNA is TGCGCCAGCAGCAACGGACTAGGGACAGATACGCAGTATTTT. Encoded protein: CASSNGLGTDTQYF.

The chain links TRBV5-1 to TRBJ2-3, with TRBD2 matching over 11 bases. This CDR3 region has 17 residues. V dropped 8 bases and J dropped 4; count of bases not matched to a gene: 15. Germline assignment: CDR1 SGHRS and CDR2 YFSETQ. CDR3 region: CASTGTLAGGIADTQYF. DNA for the CDR3: TGCGCCAGTACAGGGACCCTAGCGGGAGGTATCGCAGATACGCAGTATTTT.

The chain carries TRBV6-6 and TRBJ1-4; D remains unclear. CDR3 length: 16 residues. Germline V lookup: CDR1 MNHNY, CDR2 SVGAGI (reference sequence). V was cut by 2 bases and J by 3 bases, with 13 bases left in between. The CDR3 bases are TGTGCCAGCAGTTACGGGCCGCCGGGGTCTAATGAAAAACTGTTTTTT. Protein product: CASSYGPPGSNEKLFF.

Many counts were recorded for this clonotype. The chain recombines TRBV29-1 with TRBJ1-2; D is ambiguous. V lost 7 bases and J 3 bases, leaving 21 bases between the germline ends. Germline assignment: CDR1 SQVTM and CDR2 ANQGSEA. CDR3 length: 15 residues. As DNA, the CDR3 is TGCAGCGCATGGGGTGCAGGAGGGTTGGACTATGGCTACACCTTC. Its protein product is CSAWGAGGLDYGYTF. Full variable domain (remainder filled in from reference TRBV29-1 and TRBJ1-2): SAVISQKPSRDICQRGTSLTIQCQVDSQVTMMFWYRQQPGQSLTLIATANQGSEATYESGFVIDKFPISRPNLTFSTLTVSNMSPEDSSIYLCSAWGAGGLDYGYTFGSGTRLTVV.

The chain recombines TRBV28 with TRBJ2-6, with 7 nucleotides matching TRBD1. There are 19 residues in the CDR3. V was clipped by 5 bases and J by 0 bases; unmatched bases: 13. In germline, CDR1 is MDHEN, CDR2 SYDVKM. CDR3 bases: TGTGCCAGCAGTCCAAATCATCCGGGACAGAGCTCTGGGGCCAACGTCCTGACTTTC. This sequence encodes CASSPNHPGQSSGANVLTF.

The CDR3 loop reads CASSSHNTGELFF. In DNA, the CDR3 is TGCGCCAGCAGCTCTCATAACACCGGGGAGCTGTTTTTT. The V gene is TRBV5-1, the J gene TRBJ2-2; no firm D call. Trimming left V 3 bases short and J 2 bases short, with 5 bases between. In germline, CDR1 is SGHRS, CDR2 YFSETQ. This CDR3 has 13 amino acids. Together with reference TRBV5-1 and TRBJ2-2, the CDR3 gives the full variable domain: KAGVTQTPRYLIKTRGQQVTLSCSPISGHRSVSWYQQTPGQGLQFLFEYFSETQRNKGNFPGRFSGRQFSNSRSEMNVSTLELGDSALYLCASSSHNTGELFFGEGSRLTVL.